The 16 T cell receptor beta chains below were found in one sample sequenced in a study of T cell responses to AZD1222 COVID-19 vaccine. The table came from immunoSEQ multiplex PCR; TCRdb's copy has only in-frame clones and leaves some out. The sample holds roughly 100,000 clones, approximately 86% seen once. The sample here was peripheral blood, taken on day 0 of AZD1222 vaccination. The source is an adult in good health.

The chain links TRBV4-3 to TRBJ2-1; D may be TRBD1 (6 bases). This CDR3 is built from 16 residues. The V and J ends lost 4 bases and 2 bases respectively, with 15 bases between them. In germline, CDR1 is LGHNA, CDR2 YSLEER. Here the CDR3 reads CASSPSTGGTYNEQFF. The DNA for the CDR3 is TGCGCCAGCAGCCCCTCGACAGGCGGAACCTACAATGAGCAGTTCTTC.

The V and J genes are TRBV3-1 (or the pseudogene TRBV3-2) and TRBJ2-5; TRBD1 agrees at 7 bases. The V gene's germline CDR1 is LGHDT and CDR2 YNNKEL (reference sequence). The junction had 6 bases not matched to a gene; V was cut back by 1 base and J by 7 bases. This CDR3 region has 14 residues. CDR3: CASSQVKGAGTQYF. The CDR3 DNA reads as TGTGCCAGCAGCCAAGTAAAGGGGGCGGGGACCCAGTACTTC.

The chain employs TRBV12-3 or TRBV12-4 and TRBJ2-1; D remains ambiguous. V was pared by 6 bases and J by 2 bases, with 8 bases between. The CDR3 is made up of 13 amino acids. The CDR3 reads CASSPTAYNEQFF. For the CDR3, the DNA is TGTGCCAGCAGCCCAACCGCCTACAATGAGCAGTTCTTC.

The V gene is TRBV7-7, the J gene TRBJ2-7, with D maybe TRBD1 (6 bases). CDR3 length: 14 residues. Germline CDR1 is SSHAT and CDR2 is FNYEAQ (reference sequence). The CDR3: CASLISGHIYEQYF. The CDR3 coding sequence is TGTGCTAGCCTAATATCGGGACACATATACGAGCAGTACTTC. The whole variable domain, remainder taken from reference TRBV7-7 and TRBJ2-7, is GAGVSQSPRYKVTKRGQDVTLRCDPISSHATLYWYQQALGQGPEFLTYFNYEAQPDKSGLPSDRFSAERPEGSISTLTIQRTEQRDSAMYRCASLISGHIYEQYFGPGTRLTVT.

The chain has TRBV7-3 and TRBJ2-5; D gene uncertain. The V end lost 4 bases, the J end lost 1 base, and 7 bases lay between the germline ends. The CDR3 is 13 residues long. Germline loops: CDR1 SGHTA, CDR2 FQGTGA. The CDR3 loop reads CASSSQSQETQYF. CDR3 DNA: TGTGCCAGCAGCTCCCAGAGCCAAGAGACCCAGTACTTC.

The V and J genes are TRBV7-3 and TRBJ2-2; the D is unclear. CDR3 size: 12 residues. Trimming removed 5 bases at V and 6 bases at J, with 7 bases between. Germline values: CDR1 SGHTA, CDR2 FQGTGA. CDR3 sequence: CASSPVSGELFF. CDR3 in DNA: TGTGCCAGCAGCCCCGTGTCCGGGGAGCTGTTTTTT.

This CDR3 reads CASSPDRATEAFF. The CDR3 DNA follows: TGTGCCAGCTCACCCGACAGGGCCACTGAAGCTTTCTTT. V is TRBV18 and J is TRBJ1-1; 7 bases are a match to TRBD1. Looked up from germline, CDR1 is KGHSH and CDR2 is LQKENI. The ends lost 3 bases at V and 4 bases at J; junction bases unmatched: 2. The CDR3 contains 13 residues.

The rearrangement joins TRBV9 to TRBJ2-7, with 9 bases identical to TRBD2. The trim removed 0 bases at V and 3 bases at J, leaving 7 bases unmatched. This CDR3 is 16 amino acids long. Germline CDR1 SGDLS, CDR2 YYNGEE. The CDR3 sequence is CASSVGVAGVLYEQYF. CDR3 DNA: TGTGCCAGCAGCGTAGGGGTAGCGGGAGTCCTCTACGAGCAGTACTTC.

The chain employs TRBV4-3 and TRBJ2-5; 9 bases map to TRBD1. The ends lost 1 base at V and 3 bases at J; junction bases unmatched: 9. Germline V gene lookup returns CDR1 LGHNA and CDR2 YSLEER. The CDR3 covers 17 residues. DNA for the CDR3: TGCGCCAGCAGCCAAGGGGGTTACTGGACAGGGGAAGAGACCCAGTACTTC. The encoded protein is CASSQGGYWTGEETQYF.

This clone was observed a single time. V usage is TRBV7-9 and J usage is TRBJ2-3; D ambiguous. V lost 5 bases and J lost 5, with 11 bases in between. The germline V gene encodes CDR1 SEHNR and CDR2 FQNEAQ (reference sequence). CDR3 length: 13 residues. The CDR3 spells CASSRIEEDTQYF. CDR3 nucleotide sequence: TGTGCCAGCAGCCGAATTGAAGAAGATACGCAGTATTTT.

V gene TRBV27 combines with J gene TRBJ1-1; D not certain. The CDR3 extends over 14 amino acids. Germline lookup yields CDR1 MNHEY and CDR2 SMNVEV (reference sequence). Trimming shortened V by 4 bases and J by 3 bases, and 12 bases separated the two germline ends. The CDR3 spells CASSWGRSHTEAFF. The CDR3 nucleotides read TGTGCCAGCAGTTGGGGAAGGAGCCACACTGAAGCTTTCTTT.

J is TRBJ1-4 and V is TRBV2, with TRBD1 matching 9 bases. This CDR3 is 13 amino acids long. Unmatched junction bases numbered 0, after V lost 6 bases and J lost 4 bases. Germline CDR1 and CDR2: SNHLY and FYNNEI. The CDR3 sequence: CASRGQGNEKLFF. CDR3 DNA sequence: TGTGCCAGCAGGGGACAGGGTAATGAAAAACTGTTTTTT.

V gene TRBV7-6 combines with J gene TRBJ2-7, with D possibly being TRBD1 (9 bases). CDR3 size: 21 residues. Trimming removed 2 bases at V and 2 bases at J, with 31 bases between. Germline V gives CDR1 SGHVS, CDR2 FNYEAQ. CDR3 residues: CASSLHTGGKGGSGSPYEQYF. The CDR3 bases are TGTGCCAGCAGCTTACATACAGGGGGCAAGGGAGGGAGCGGGAGCCCCTACGAGCAGTACTTC.

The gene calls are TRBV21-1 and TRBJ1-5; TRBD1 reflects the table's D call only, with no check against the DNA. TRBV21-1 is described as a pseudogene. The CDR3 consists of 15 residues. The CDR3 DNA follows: TGTGCCAGCAGCAAAGGAGGCAGGGTGTTTCAGCCCCAGCATTTT. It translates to CASSKGGRVFQPQHF.

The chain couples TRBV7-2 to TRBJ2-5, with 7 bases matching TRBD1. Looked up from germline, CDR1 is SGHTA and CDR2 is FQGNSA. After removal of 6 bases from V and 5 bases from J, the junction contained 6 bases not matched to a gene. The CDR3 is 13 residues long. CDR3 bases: TGTGCCAGCAGGTTCGGGACAGAGGAGACCCAGTACTTC. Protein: CASRFGTEETQYF. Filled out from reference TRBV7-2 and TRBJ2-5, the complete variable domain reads GAGVSQSPSNKVTEKGKDVELRCDPISGHTALYWYRQSLGQGLEFLIYFQGNSAPDKSGLPSDRFSAERTGGSVSTLTIQRTQQEDSAVYLCASRFGTEETQYFGPGTRLLVL.

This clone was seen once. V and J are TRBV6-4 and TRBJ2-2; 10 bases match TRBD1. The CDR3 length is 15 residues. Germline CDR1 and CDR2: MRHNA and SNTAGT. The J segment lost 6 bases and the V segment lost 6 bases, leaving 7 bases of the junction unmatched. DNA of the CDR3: TGTGCCAGCAGCCGGGACAGGGGTGCGGCCGGGGAGCTGTTTTTT. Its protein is CASSRDRGAAGELFF.